These 22 T cell receptor beta chains share one sample of origin, sequenced in a study of CD8 T cells in ankylosing spondylitis. Using its own MiXCR run on the 5' RACE reads, TCRdb lists one record per CDR3 protein. This sample has about 280,000 distinct CDR3 sequences, with around 18% found just once. Sequencing was performed on blood, either unsorted or a sorted T cell fraction (not recorded which). These receptor sequences come from a male donor with ankylosing spondylitis or in good health (not recorded which).

This chain uses TRBV9 with TRBJ2-2, with D maybe TRBD2 (6 bases). The CDR3 spans 15 residues. V was shortened by 4 bases and J by 7 bases, with 17 bases between the two germline ends. Germline CDR1 is SGDLS and CDR2 is YYNGEE. CDR3 bases: TGTGCCAGCAGCCCAGGCGGGGATTTGGGCGGGGAGCTGTTTTTT. This translates into CASSPGGDLGGELFF.

This clonotype was detected only a few times. The rearrangement links TRBV5-1 to TRBJ1-1; unclear D gene. This CDR3 spans 12 amino acids. Germline assignment: CDR1 SGHRS and CDR2 YFSETQ. V lost 4 bases to trimming and J lost 7 bases, with 11 bases between them. CDR3 sequence: CASSVEDREAFF. The CDR3 bases are TGCGCCAGCAGCGTTGAAGACCGTGAAGCTTTCTTT.

The rearrangement uses TRBV29-1 and TRBJ2-3; TRBD1 aligns across 7 bases. Unmatched junction bases numbered 15, after V lost 0 bases and J lost 3 bases. Germline V gene lookup returns CDR1 SQVTM and CDR2 ANQGSEA. This CDR3 is 18 amino acids long. CDR3 protein: CSVEDLLLAGGSTDTQYF. CDR3 DNA sequence: TGCAGCGTTGAAGATCTTTTATTGGCAGGGGGAAGTACAGATACGCAGTATTTT.

The chain combines TRBV10-2 with TRBJ2-7; 7 bases line up with TRBD2. CDR3 size: 12 residues. Germline-derived CDR1 and CDR2 are WSHSY and SAAADI. The ends lost 6 bases at V and 7 bases at J; junction bases unmatched: 6. CDR3 nucleotides: TGCGCCAGCAGCGCTGGACTAGAAGAGCAGTACGTC. This encodes CASSAGLEEQYV.

The chain employs TRBV6-1 and TRBJ2-3; D uncertain. Trimming shortened V by 1 base and J by 6 bases, and 14 bases separated the two germline ends. Germline CDR1 and CDR2: MNHNS and SASEGT. The CDR3 has 15 amino acids. CDR3: CASSEVGPGLDTQYF. CDR3 sequence (DNA): TGTGCCAGCAGTGAAGTAGGCCCGGGCTTGGATACGCAGTATTTT.

This rearrangement joins TRBV20-1 to TRBJ2-3, with 10 bases fitting TRBD2. The CDR3 covers 15 residues. Germline CDR1 is DFQATT and CDR2 is SNEGSKA (reference sequence). V dropped 0 bases and J dropped 7; count of bases not matched to a gene: 7. The CDR3 region has the DNA TGCAGTGCTAGAGATCCGACTAGCGGGTACAATACGCAGTATTTT. Translation gives CSARDPTSGYNTQYF.

The V call is TRBV28, the J call TRBJ2-5, with 7 nucleotides matching TRBD1. Germline loops: CDR1 MDHEN, CDR2 SYDVKM. This CDR3 comprises 14 residues. V gave up 4 bases and J gave up 2 bases; unmatched junction bases: 4. Here the CDR3 DNA reads TGTGCCAGCAGTTGGGGACAGTCGCAAGAGACCCAGTACTTC. Its protein product is CASSWGQSQETQYF.

This clonotype was seen at least ten times. The gene calls are TRBV29-1 and TRBJ2-3, with a tentative D call TRBD2 (6 bases). Germline CDR1 SQVTM, CDR2 ANQGSEA. There are 13 residues in the CDR3. Trimming shortened V by 8 bases and J by 2 bases, and 14 bases separated the two germline ends. CDR3 in DNA: TGCAGCTTCTCGAGGGACTCCACAGATACGCAGTATTTT. As protein: CSFSRDSTDTQYF.

This clonotype has a handful of counts. The chain has TRBV10-3 and TRBJ1-2; 7 bases map to TRBD1. CDR3 size: 13 residues. Looked up from germline, CDR1 is ENHRY and CDR2 is SYGVKD. V lost 10 bases to trimming and J lost 2 bases; unmatched junction nucleotides: 7. CDR3 nucleotides: TGTGCCACCCTATCGGACAGGAACTATGGCTACACCTTC. Residues: CATLSDRNYGYTF.

This chain joins TRBV5-1 and TRBJ1-4, with 11 bases aligning to TRBD1. This CDR3 region has 15 residues. The V segment lost 2 bases and the J segment 7 bases; nucleotides outside the gene matches: 4. Germline V lookup: CDR1 SGHRS, CDR2 YFSETQ. In nucleotides, the CDR3 is TGCGCCAGCAGCTTTTCCGGGACAGGGGGTGAAAAACTGTTTTTT. Translation: CASSFSGTGGEKLFF.

This clonotype has just a few counts. This chain links TRBV28 with TRBJ2-7; 8 positions agree with TRBD1. This CDR3 has 14 amino acids. Trimming removed 3 bases from V and 1 base from J; junction bases left unmatched: 2. Germline CDR1 MDHEN, CDR2 SYDVKM. This CDR3 is CASSLTGESYEQYV. DNA of the CDR3: TGTGCCAGCAGTTTGACAGGGGAGTCCTACGAGCAGTACGTC.

In its sample, this clonotype was seen many times. The chain carries TRBV20-1 and TRBJ1-4; unclear D gene. Looked up from germline, CDR1 is DFQATT and CDR2 is SNEGSKA (reference sequence). The CDR3 is made up of 12 amino acids. V was pared by 3 bases and J by 0 bases, with 2 bases between. In nucleotides, the CDR3 is TGCAGTGCTAGTCCAACTAATGAAAAACTGTTTTTT. Residues: CSASPTNEKLFF.

This clonotype was recorded many times. This rearrangement joins TRBV6-1 to TRBJ2-1, with 10 bases matching TRBD2. After removal of 5 bases from V and 4 bases from J, the junction contained 11 bases not matched to a gene. Germline lookup yields CDR1 MNHNS and CDR2 SASEGT. This CDR3 contains 17 residues. CDR3 in amino acids: CASSPRGVTSGYNEQFF. The CDR3, as DNA: TGTGCCAGCAGTCCCCGAGGCGTGACTAGCGGGTACAATGAGCAGTTCTTC.

The gene calls are TRBV18 and TRBJ2-2, with D unresolved. The length of the CDR3 is 16 residues. Germline values: CDR1 KGHSH, CDR2 LQKENI. V lost 5 bases and J 0 bases, leaving 13 bases between the germline ends. The CDR3 DNA follows: TGTGCCAGCTCATCCGGACGGCACGCGAACACCGGGGAGCTGTTTTTT. Translation gives CASSSGRHANTGELFF.

This clonotype was seen more than once but under ten times. This chain joins TRBV6-1 and TRBJ2-2; tentative D call: TRBD2 (6 bases). V lost 11 bases and J lost 5, with 18 bases in between. CDR3 length equals 14 residues. In germline, CDR1 is MNHNS, CDR2 SASEGT. CDR3 sequence reads: CASWRGFGTGELFF. The CDR3 DNA reads as TGTGCCTCCTGGAGGGGATTTGGGACCGGGGAGCTGTTTTTT.

This rearrangement joins TRBV12-3 or TRBV12-4 to TRBJ2-1; TRBD2 might be the D (7 bases). Trimming removed 1 base at V and 9 bases at J, with 16 bases between. The CDR3 is 15 amino acids. The CDR3 region is CASSLGAGASTEQFF. The CDR3 nucleotides are TGTGCCAGCAGTTTAGGGGCGGGGGCGTCTACTGAGCAGTTCTTC.

This sequence joins TRBV28 and TRBJ2-3; the D gene is possibly TRBD1 (6 bases). This CDR3 is built from 14 residues. Germline lookup yields CDR1 MDHEN and CDR2 SYDVKM. Trimming removed 3 bases at V and 3 bases at J, with 10 bases between. The CDR3 DNA reads as TGTGCCAGCAGTTTTGGGGGCAAAACAGATACGCAGTATTTT. This codes for CASSFGGKTDTQYF.

This chain links TRBV24-1 with TRBJ1-2, with D possibly TRBD1 on 6 matching bases. The CDR3 consists of 14 residues. Germline CDR1 and CDR2: KGHDR and SFDVKD. The germline V and J ends were trimmed by 6 bases and 4 bases, with 14 bases remaining between them. DNA for the CDR3: TGTGCCACCAGTACCCGGGGGCAGAGCTATGGCTACACCTTC. This sequence encodes CATSTRGQSYGYTF.

This clonotype has more than one count but fewer than ten. This chain connects TRBV15 to TRBJ2-3; 9 bases match TRBD2. CDR1 and CDR2 from the germline V gene are LNHNV and YYDKDF (reference sequence). The CDR3 extends over 15 amino acids. After removal of 1 base from V and 6 bases from J, the junction contained 5 bases not matched to a gene. CDR3 in amino acids: CATSRGSGGWDTQYF. CDR3 DNA: TGTGCCACCAGCAGAGGAAGCGGGGGGTGGGATACGCAGTATTTT.

The chain couples TRBV5-1 to TRBJ2-1; D unresolved. From germline, CDR1 is SGHRS and CDR2 YFSETQ. The CDR3 loop spans 11 amino acids. Trimming removed 3 bases from V and 6 bases from J, with 4 bases in between. The chain's CDR3 is CASSWSNEQFF. The DNA of the CDR3 is TGCGCCAGCAGCTGGTCCAATGAGCAGTTCTTC.

The table lists this clonotype with a few counts. This rearrangement joins TRBV12-3 or TRBV12-4 to TRBJ2-3; 9 nucleotides agree with TRBD2. The CDR3 covers 17 residues. The V and J ends lost 2 bases and 0 bases, in that order; junction bases with no gene match: 6. The CDR3 here is CASSLRASGVSTDTQYF. In nucleotides, the CDR3 is TGTGCCAGCAGTTTAAGGGCTAGCGGGGTGAGCACAGATACGCAGTATTTT.

In its sample, this clonotype was seen a few times. The chain uses TRBV12-3 or TRBV12-4 and TRBJ2-1, with unresolved D. V was clipped by 3 bases and J by 6 bases, with 9 bases between them. The CDR3 is 13 amino acids. CDR3 sequence (DNA): TGTGCCAGCAGTTTTAATCCGGGCAATGAGCAGTTCTTC. This translates into CASSFNPGNEQFF.